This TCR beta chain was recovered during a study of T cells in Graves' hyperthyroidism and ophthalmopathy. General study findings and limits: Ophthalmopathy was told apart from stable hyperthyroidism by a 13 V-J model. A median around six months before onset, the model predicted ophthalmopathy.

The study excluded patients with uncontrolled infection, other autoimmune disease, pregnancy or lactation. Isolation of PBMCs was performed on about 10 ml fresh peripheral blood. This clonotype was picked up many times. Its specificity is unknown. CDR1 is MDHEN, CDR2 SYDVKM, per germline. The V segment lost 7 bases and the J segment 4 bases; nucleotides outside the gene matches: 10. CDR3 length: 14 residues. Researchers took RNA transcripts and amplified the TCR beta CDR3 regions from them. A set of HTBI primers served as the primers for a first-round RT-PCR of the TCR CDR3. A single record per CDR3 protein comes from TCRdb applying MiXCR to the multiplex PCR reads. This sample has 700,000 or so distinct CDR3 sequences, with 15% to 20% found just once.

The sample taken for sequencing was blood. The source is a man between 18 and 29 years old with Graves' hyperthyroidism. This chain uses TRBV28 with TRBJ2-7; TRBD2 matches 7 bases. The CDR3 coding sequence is TGTGCCAGCACGTCCGGGACTATGAATTACGAGCAGTACTTC. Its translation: CASTSGTMNYEQYF.